One sample yielded the 2 T cell receptor beta chains listed below, sequenced in a study of OX40 agonist ivuxolimab in advanced cancers. Assay: immunoSEQ multiplex PCR; the TCRdb copy retains only in-frame clones and omits some. The table records 60,000 to 65,000 clones, 84% of them present only once. The sequencing used CD4+ or CD8+ T cells sorted from blood, collected in a trial of the OX40 agonist ivuxolimab. These receptors originate from an adult with an advanced solid tumor such as melanoma, head and neck, liver or kidney cancer.

The V gene is TRBV14, the J gene TRBJ2-5; D is ambiguous. In germline, CDR1 is SGHDN, CDR2 FVKESK. The CDR3 sequence is 15 residues long. With 0 bases removed from V and 1 base from J, the gap between germline ends came to 9 bases. The CDR3 reads CASSQEGRLQETQYF. As DNA, the CDR3 is TGTGCCAGCAGCCAAGAGGGCCGCCTCCAAGAGACCCAGTACTTC.

The chain employs TRBV6-1 and TRBJ2-5; 11 bases fit TRBD2. The CDR3 extends over 15 amino acids. V lost 4 bases to trimming and J lost 2 bases; unmatched junction nucleotides: 3. In germline, CDR1 is MNHNS, CDR2 SASEGT. The CDR3 sequence: CASSGIAGGQETQYF. CDR3 bases: TGTGCCAGCAGTGGAATAGCGGGAGGGCAAGAGACCCAGTACTTC.